This TCR beta chain was retrieved from a study of blood T cells in healthy people across ages. There are 11 residues in the CDR3. Germline V CDR1 and CDR2: SQVTM, ANQGSEA. Between the trimmed V and J ends, which lost 7 bases and 1 base, there was a span of 5 bases. Next came a second PCR, run for about 6 to 12 cycles, which used a sample-barcoded 5' primer along with a J-beta primer mix. TCRdb reanalysed the 5' RACE reads using MiXCR and keeps one entry per CDR3 protein. The profile shows around 650,000 distinct CDR3 sequences, roughly 41% of them singletons. This sequence was found in a man older than 75 in good health. V gene TRBV29-1 combines with J gene TRBJ1-3; D is ambiguous. The sample comprised blood. As DNA, the CDR3 is TGCAGCGCCCAGTCTGGAAACACCATATATTTT. Translated, it gives CSAQSGNTIYF. Using reference TRBV29-1 and TRBJ1-3 for the parts outside the CDR3, the full variable domain is SAVISQKPSRDICQRGTSLTIQCQVDSQVTMMFWYRQQPGQSLTLIATANQGSEATYESGFVIDKFPISRPNLTFSTLTVSNMSPEDSSIYLCSAQSGNTIYFGEGSWLTVV.